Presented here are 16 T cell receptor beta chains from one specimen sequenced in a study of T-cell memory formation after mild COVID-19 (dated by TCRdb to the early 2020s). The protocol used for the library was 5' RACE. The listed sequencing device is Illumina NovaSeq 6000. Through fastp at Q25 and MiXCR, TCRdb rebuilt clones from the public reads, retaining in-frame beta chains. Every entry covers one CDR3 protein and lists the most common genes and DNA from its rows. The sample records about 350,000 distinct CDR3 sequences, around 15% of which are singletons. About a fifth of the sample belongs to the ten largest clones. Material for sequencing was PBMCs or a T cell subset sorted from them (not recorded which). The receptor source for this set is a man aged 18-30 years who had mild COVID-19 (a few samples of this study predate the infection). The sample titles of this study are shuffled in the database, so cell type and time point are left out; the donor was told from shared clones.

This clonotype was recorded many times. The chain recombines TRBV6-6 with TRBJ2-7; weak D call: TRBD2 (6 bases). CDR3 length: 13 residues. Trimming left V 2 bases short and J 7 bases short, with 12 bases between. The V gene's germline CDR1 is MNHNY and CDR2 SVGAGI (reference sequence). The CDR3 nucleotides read TGTGCCAGCAGTTACGGCAGGGCGGGGGAGCAGTACGTC. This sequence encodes CASSYGRAGEQYV.

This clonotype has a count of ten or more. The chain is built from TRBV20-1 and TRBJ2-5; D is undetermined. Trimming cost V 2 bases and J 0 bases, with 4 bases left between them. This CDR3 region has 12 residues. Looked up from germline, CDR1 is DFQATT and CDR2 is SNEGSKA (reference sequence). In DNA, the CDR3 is TGCAGTGCTAGACAGTACCAAGAGACCCAGTACTTC. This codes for CSARQYQETQYF.

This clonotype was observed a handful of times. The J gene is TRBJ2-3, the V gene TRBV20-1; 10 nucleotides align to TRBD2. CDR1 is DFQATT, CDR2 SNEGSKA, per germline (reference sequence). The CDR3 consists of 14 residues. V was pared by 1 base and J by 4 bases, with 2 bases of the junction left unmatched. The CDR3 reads CSARVAGGADTQYF. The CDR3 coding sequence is TGCAGTGCTAGAGTAGCGGGGGGTGCAGATACGCAGTATTTT.

CDR3 sequence (DNA): TGTGCCTGGAGTCGAGGACTAGCGGGGGGCACAGATACGCAGTATTTT. Encoded protein: CAWSRGLAGGTDTQYF. This chain connects TRBV30 to TRBJ2-3; 13 nucleotides align to TRBD2. The junction had 3 bases not matched to a gene; V was cut back by 2 bases and J by 1 base. This CDR3 region has 16 residues. Germline CDR1 GTSNPN, CDR2 SVGIG (reference sequence).

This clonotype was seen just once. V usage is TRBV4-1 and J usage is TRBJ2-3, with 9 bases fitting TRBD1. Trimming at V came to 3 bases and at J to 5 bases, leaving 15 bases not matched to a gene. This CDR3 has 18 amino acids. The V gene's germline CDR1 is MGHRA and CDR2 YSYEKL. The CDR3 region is CASSHQKAGTGFEDTQYF. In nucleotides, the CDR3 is TGCGCCAGCAGCCACCAGAAAGCCGGGACAGGGTTTGAAGATACGCAGTATTTT.

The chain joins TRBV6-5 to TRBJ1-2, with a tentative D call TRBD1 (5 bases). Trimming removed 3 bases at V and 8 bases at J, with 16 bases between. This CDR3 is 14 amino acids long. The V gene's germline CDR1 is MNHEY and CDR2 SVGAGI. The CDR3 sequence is CASSYSWGSYGYTF. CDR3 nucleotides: TGTGCCAGCAGTTATTCCTGGGGGAGTTACGGCTACACCTTC.

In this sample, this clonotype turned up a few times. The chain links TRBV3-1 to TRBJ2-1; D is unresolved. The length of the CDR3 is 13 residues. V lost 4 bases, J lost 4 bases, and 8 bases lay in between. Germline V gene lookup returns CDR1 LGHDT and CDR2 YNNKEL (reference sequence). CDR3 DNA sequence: TGTGCCAGCAGCCCTTCCTTATACAATGAGCAGTTCTTC. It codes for CASSPSLYNEQFF.

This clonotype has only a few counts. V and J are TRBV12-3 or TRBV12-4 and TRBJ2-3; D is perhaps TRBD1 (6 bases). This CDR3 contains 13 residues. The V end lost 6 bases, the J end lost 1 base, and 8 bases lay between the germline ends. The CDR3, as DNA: TGTGCCAGCAGGACAGGAGGCACAGATACGCAGTATTTT. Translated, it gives CASRTGGTDTQYF.

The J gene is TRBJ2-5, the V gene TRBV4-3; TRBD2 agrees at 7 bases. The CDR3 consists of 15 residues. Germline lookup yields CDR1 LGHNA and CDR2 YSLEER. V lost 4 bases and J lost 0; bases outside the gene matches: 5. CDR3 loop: CASSLGGGYQETQYF. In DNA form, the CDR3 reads TGCGCCAGCAGCCTCGGCGGGGGTTACCAAGAGACCCAGTACTTC.

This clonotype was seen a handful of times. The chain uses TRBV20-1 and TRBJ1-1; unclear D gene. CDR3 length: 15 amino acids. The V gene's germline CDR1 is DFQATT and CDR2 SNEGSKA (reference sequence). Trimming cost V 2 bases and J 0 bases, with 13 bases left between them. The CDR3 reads CSARRNTAMNTEAFF. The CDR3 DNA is TGCAGTGCTAGACGTAACACGGCAATGAACACTGAAGCTTTCTTT.

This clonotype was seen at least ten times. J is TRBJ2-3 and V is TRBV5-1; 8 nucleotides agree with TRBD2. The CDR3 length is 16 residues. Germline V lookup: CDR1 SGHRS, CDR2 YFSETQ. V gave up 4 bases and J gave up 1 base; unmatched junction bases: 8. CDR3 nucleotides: TGCGCCAGCAGCGCCGGGACTAGACACGGCACAGATACGCAGTATTTT. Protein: CASSAGTRHGTDTQYF.

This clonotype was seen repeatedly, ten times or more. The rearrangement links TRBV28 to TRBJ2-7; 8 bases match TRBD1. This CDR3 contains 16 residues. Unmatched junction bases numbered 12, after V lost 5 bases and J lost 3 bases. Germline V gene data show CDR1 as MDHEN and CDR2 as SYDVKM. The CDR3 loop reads CASSQPDRADFYEQYV. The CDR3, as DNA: TGTGCCAGCAGTCAACCGGACAGGGCCGACTTCTACGAGCAGTACGTC.

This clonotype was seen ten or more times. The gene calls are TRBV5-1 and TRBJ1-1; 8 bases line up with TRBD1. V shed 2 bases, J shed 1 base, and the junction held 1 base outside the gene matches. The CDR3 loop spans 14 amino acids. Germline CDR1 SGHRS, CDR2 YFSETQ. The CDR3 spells CASSFGQGNTEAFF. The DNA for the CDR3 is TGCGCCAGCAGCTTTGGACAGGGGAACACTGAAGCTTTCTTT.

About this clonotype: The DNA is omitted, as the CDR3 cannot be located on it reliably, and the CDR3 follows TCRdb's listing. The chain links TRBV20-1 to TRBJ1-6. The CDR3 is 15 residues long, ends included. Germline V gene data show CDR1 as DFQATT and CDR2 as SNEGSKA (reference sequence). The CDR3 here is CSARPTDFRDSPLHF.

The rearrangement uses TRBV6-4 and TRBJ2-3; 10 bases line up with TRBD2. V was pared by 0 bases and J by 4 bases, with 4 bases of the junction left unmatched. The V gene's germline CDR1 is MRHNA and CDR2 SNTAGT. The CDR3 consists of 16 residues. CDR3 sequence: CASSDSASGGADTQYF. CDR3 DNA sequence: TGTGCCAGCAGTGACTCGGCTAGCGGGGGAGCAGATACGCAGTATTTT.

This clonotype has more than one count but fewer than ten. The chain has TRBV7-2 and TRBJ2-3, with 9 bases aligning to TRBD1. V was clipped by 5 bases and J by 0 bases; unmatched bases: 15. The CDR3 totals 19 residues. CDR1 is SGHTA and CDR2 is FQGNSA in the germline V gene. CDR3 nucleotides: TGTGCCAGCAGCCGCCCCGCCGAACCGACAGGGGGTAGCACAGATACGCAGTATTTT. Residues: CASSRPAEPTGGSTDTQYF. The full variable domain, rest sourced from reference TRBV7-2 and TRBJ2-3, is GAGVSQSPSNKVTEKGKDVELRCDPISGHTALYWYRQSLGQGLEFLIYFQGNSAPDKSGLPSDRFSAERTGGSVSTLTIQRTQQEDSAVYLCASSRPAEPTGGSTDTQYFGPGTRLTVL.